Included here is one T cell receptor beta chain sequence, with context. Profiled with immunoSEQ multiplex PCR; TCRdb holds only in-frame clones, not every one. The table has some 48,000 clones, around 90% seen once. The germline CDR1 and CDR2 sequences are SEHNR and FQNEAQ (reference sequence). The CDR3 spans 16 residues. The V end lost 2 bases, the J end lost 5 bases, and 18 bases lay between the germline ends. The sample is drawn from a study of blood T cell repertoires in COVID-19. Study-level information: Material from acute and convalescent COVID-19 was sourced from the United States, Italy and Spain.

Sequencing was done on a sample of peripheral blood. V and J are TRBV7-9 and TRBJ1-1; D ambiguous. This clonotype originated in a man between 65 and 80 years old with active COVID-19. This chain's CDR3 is CASSLPGVGGGTEAFF. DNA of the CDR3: TGTGCCAGCAGCTTACCGGGTGTAGGCGGAGGGACTGAAGCTTTCTTT.